The sequence of this T cell receptor beta chain was determined in a study of technical replicates of blood from a few donors. The repertoire was sequenced with immunoSEQ multiplex PCR; TCRdb's copy has only in-frame clones and lacks some. The data show around 83,000 clones, with around 94% seen just once and over 0.25% held by the top ten. Germline lookup yields CDR1 PRHDT and CDR2 FYEKMQ (reference sequence). V dropped 4 bases and J dropped 5 bases, with 15 bases sitting between them. CDR3 length: 15 amino acids. This TCR derives from a human donor in good health. The chain has TRBV13 and TRBJ1-3, with D tentatively TRBD1 (6 bases). Sample: T cells isolated from PBMCs. DNA of the CDR3: TGTGCCAGCAGCTCAAGCGGGACACGAAGAAACACCATATATTTT. Its protein product is CASSSSGTRRNTIYF.